This is a list of T cell receptor beta chains from one sample in a study of blood T cell repertoires in COVID-19. The data were produced by immunoSEQ multiplex PCR, yet TCRdb's version contains in-frame clones alone and is incomplete. The table records around 620,000 clones, approximately 90% of them present only once. Input material: peripheral blood. These receptors were collected from a woman under 30 with acute or convalescent COVID-19. Both conserved end residues are part of each CDR3. Each record gives: D gene, J gene, V gene, clone size, CDR3 protein, CDR3 DNA. D genes are given only for firm matches. Expanded clones are given a class, and other clones once, few, many or no size at all.

TRBD1	TRBJ1-2	TRBV3-1/TRBV3-2	-	CASSSRDRFVGGYTF	TGTGCCAGCAGCTCTCGGGACAGGTTCGTCGGGGGCTACACCTTC
TRBD1	TRBJ1-6	TRBV2	-	CASGTRQGGSPLHF	TGTGCCAGCGGGACCCGACAGGGAGGATCACCCCTCCACTTT
-	TRBJ1-2	TRBV10-3	-	CAISDGGNYGYTF	TGTGCCATCAGTGACGGGGGAAACTATGGCTACACCTTC
TRBD1	TRBJ2-4	TRBV5-6	-	CASSNRGRDIQYF	TGTGCCAGCAGTAACAGGGGGCGGGACATTCAGTACTTC
-	TRBJ1-6	TRBV3-1/TRBV3-2	-	CASSQGVVSGTIASPLHF	TGTGCCAGCAGCCAAGGGGTAGTTTCAGGGACAATTGCTTCACCCCTCCACTTT
TRBD1	TRBJ1-2	TRBV28	-	CANWDSTNYGYTF	TGTGCCAATTGGGACAGTACTAACTATGGCTACACCTTC
-	TRBJ1-3	TRBV9	-	CASSVDRKVSGNTIYF	TGTGCCAGCAGCGTAGACAGGAAAGTCTCTGGAAACACCATATATTTT
TRBD1	TRBJ1-1	TRBV5-4	-	CASSSTPTGHTEAFF	TGTGCCAGCAGCTCCACACCGACAGGGCACACTGAAGCTTTCTTT
-	TRBJ1-2	TRBV3-1/TRBV3-2	-	CASSQGPGGGYTF	TGTGCCAGCAGTCAAGGACCTGGCGGTGGCTACACCTTC
TRBD1	TRBJ2-1	TRBV19	-	CASSYRGRDPNEQFF	TGTGCCAGTAGTTACAGGGGGCGCGATCCCAATGAGCAGTTCTTC
TRBD1	TRBJ2-3	TRBV29-1	once	CSVEDRLGTGDPDTQYF	TGCAGCGTTGAAGATCGGTTAGGGACAGGGGACCCAGATACGCAGTATTTT
-	TRBJ1-1	TRBV12-5	-	CASGLLALFSLKVSEAFF	TGTGCTAGTGGTTTGCTGGCCCTTTTCTCCCTTAAAGTATCTGAAGCTTTCTTT
TRBD1	TRBJ2-7	TRBV6-1	-	CASSAETGTGSYEQYF	TGTGCCAGCAGTGCTGAAACCGGGACAGGGTCCTACGAGCAGTACTTC
-	TRBJ2-3	TRBV6-1	once	CASSDARGADTQYF	TGTGCCAGCAGTGACGCCAGGGGCGCAGATACGCAGTATTTT
-	TRBJ2-5	TRBV21-1	-	CASSNLSREPQYF	TGTGCCAGCAGCAATCTCTCGCGGGAGCCCCAGTACTTC
-	TRBJ1-4	TRBV5-5	-	CASSLGAWDEKLFF	TGTGCCAGCAGCTTGGGGGCGTGGGATGAAAAACTGTTTTTT
TRBD1	TRBJ1-2	TRBV6-5	-	CASTHSTGFNGYTF	TGTGCCAGCACCCACTCGACAGGGTTCAACGGCTACACCTTC
TRBD1	TRBJ1-1	TRBV5-6	-	CASVRSGQGSFGEAFF	TGTGCCAGCGTCCGATCGGGACAGGGAAGTTTCGGTGAAGCTTTCTTT
TRBD1	TRBJ1-1	TRBV29-1	-	CSVRGTANTEAFF	TGCAGCGTCCGCGGGACAGCGAACACTGAAGCTTTCTTT
-	TRBJ1-1	TRBV4-1	-	CASSHRLRGYEAFF	TGCGCCAGCAGCCACCGGCTGAGGGGGTATGAAGCTTTCTTT
TRBD2	TRBJ2-1	TRBV24-1	-	CATSDLKLGLAGASSYNEQFF	TGTGCCACCAGTGATTTGAAACTTGGACTAGCGGGGGCCAGCTCCTACAATGAGCAGTTCTTC
TRBD2	TRBJ2-3	TRBV7-2	-	CASSPRSIFQRGGQDTQYF	TGTGCCAGCAGCCCACGCTCTATCTTCCAGCGGGGGGGCCAAGATACGCAGTATTTT
-	TRBJ1-2	TRBV14	few	CASSQVAYYGYTF	TGTGCCAGCAGCCAAGTGGCTTATTATGGCTACACCTTC
-	TRBJ1-2	TRBV11-2	-	CASSHGVNGYTF	TGTGCCAGCAGCCACGGGGTTAATGGCTACACCTTC
-	TRBJ1-3	TRBV9	-	CASSAPGSGNTIYF	TGTGCCAGCAGCGCCCCGGGGTCCGGAAACACCATATATTTT
-	TRBJ1-6	TRBV7-2	-	CASSFTGYNSPLHF	TGTGCCAGCAGCTTTACAGGATACAATTCACCCCTCCACTTT
TRBD1	TRBJ1-6	TRBV10-3	-	CAISEAVAGQGDSPLHF	TGTGCCATCAGTGAGGCAGTAGCAGGACAGGGTGACTCACCCCTCCACTTT
TRBD1	TRBJ1-1	TRBV2	-	CASKGTGADTEAFF	TGTGCCAGCAAGGGGACAGGGGCGGACACTGAAGCTTTCTTT
-	TRBJ2-7	TRBV5-1	-	CASSVNYEQYF	TGCGCCAGCAGCGTAAACTACGAGCAGTACTTC
TRBD1	TRBJ1-2	TRBV7-2	-	CASSFSVTGVGGYTF	TGTGCCAGCAGCTTCTCCGTCACAGGGGTTGGTGGCTACACCTTC
TRBD1	TRBJ2-7	TRBV28	-	CASSPQGLGSYEQYF	TGTGCCAGCAGTCCACAGGGGTTGGGATCCTACGAGCAGTACTTC
-	TRBJ2-3	TRBV14	-	CASSRYSTSTDTQYF	TGTGCCAGCAGCCGCTACTCTACTAGCACAGATACGCAGTATTTT
-	TRBJ1-1	TRBV5-4	-	CASSSLTRGGRTEAFF	TGTGCCAGCAGCTCGCTTACCAGGGGAGGGCGCACTGAAGCTTTCTTT
-	TRBJ1-2	TRBV30	-	CAWSVGLSRVGGYTF	TGTGCCTGGAGTGTAGGTTTGTCGAGGGTCGGCGGCTACACCTTC
TRBD1	TRBJ1-6	TRBV6-5	-	CASSYLRQGRNSPLHF	TGTGCCAGCAGTTACTTAAGACAGGGGAGAAATTCACCCCTCCACTTT